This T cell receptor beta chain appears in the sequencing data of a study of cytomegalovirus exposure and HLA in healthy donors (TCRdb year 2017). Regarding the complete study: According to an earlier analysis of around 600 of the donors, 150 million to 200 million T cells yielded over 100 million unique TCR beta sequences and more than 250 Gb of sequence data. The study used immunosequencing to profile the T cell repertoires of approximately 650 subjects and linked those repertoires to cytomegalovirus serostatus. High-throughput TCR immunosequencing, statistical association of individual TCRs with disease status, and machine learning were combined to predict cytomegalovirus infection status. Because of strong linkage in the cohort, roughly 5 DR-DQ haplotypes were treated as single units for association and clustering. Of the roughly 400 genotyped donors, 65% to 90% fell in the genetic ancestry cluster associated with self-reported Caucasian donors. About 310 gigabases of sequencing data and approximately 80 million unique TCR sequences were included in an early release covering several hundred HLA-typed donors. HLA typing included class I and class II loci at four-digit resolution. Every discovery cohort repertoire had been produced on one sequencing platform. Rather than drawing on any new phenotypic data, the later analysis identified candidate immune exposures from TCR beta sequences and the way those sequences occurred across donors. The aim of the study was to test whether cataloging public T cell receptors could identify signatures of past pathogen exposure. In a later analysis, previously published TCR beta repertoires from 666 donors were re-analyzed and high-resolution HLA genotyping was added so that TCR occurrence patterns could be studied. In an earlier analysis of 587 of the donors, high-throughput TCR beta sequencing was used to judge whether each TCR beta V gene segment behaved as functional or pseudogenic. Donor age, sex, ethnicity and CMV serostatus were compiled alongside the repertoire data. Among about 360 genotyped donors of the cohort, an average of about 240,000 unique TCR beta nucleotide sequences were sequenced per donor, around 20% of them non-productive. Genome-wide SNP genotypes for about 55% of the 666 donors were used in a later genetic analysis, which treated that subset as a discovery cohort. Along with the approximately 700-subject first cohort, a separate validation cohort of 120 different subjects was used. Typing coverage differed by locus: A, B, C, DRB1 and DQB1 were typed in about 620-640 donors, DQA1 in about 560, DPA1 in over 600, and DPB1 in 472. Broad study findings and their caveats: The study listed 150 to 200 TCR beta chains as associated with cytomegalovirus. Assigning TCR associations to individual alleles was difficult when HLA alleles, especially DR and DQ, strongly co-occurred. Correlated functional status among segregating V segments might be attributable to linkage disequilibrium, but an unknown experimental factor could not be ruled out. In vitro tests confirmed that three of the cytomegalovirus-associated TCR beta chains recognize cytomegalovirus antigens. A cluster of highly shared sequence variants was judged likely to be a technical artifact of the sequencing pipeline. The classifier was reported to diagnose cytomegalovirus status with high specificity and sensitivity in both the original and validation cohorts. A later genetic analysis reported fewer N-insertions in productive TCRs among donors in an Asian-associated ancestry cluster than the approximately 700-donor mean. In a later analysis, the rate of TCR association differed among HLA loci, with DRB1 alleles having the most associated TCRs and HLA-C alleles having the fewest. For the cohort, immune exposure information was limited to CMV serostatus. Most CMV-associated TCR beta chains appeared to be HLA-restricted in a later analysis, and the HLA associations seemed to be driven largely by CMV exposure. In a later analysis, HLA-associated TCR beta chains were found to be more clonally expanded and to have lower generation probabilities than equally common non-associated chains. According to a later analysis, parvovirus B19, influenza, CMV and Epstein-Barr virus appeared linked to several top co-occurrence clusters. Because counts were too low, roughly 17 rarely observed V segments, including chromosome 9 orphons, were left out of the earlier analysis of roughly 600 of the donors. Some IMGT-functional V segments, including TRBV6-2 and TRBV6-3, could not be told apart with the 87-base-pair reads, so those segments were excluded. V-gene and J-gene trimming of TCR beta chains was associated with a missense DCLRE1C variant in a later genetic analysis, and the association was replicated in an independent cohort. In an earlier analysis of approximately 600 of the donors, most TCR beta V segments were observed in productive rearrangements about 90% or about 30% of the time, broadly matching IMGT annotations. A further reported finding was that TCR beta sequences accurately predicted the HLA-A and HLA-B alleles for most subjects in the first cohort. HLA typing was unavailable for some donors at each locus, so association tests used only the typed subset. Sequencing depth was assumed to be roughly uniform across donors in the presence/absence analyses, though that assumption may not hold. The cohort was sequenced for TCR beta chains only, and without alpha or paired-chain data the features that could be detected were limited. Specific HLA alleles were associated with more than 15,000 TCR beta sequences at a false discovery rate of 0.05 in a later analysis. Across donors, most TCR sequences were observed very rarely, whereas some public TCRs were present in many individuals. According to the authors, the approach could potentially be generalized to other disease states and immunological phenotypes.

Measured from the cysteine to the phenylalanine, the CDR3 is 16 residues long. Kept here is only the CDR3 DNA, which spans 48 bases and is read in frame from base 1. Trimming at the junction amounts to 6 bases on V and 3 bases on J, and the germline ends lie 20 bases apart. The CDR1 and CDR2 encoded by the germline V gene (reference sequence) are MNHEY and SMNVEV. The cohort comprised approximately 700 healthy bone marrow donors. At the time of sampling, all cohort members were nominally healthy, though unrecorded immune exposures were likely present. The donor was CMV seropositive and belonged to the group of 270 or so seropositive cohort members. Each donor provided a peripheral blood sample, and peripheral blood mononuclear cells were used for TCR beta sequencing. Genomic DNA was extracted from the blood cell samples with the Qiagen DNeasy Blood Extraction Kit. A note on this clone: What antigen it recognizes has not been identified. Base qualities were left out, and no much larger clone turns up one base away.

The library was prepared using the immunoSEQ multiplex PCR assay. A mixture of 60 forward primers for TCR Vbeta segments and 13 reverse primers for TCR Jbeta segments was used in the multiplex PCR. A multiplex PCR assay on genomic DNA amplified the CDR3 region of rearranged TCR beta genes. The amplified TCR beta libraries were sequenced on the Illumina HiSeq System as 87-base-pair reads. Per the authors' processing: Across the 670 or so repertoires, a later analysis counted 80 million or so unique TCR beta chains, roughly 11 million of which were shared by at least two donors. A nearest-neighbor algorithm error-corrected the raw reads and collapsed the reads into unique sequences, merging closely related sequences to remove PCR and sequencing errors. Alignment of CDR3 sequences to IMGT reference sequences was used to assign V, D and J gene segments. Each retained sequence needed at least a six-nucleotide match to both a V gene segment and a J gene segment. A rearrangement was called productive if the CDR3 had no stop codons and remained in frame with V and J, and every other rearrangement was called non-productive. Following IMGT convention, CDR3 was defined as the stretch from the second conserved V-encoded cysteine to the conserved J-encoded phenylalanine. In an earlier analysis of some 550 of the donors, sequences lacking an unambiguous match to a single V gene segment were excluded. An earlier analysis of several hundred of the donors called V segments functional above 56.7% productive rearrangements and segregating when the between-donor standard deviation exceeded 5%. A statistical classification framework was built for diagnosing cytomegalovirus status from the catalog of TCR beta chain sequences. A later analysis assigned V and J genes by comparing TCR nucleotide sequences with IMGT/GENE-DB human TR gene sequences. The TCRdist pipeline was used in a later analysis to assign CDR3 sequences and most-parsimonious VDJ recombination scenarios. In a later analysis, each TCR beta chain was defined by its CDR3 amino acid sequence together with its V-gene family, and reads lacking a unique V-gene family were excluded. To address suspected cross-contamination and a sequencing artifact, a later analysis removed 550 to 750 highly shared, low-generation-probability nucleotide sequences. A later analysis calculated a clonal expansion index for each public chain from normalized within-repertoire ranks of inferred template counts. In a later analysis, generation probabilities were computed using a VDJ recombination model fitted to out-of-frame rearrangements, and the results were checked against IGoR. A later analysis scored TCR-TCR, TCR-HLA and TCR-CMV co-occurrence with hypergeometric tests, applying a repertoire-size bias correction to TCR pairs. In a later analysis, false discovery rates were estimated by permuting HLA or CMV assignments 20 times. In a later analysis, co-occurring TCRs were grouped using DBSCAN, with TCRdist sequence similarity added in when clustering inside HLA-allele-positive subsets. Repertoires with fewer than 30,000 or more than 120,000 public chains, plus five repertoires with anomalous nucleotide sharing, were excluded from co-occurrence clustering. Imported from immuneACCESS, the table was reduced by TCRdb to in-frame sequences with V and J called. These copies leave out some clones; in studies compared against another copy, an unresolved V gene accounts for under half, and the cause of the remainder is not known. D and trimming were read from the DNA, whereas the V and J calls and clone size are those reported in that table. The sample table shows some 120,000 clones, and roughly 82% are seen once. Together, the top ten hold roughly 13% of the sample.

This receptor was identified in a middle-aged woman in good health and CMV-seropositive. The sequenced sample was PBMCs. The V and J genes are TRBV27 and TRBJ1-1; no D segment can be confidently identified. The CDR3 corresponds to CASREWRSGADTEAFF. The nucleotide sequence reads TGTGCCAGCAGGGAGTGGCGTTCTGGCGCGGACACTGAAGCTTTCTTT.